This T cell receptor (beta chain) is from a study of human T cells and chemical hapten exposure. Study summary: An approximately 2 cm by approximately 2 cm inner upper arm patch received 2% DPC for sensitization. Scalp application of diphenylcyclopropenone was performed weekly in patients across the entire roughly 25-week study.

Per the original methods: Per-sample TCR counts ranged from roughly 20,000 to 750,000, median 95,638. TCRdb passed the RACE reads through MiXCR, listing each CDR3 protein once. The V and J calls reflect TCRdb's pipeline rather than the authors' work. The sample includes 80,000 to 95,000 distinct CDR3 sequences, approximately 11% seen only once; the top ten take roughly 2%. This clonotype was seen ten or more times. What it recognizes is unknown. The sample's time point: patch test 2, 6 weeks after DPC sensitization. Documented treatment: therapeutic diphenylcyclopropenone sensitization with weekly scalp DPC. The study, taken as a whole, reports: The number of TCRs over 1 in 1000 frequency stayed unchanged after DPC.

This sequence originates from a man aged 40-49 years with alopecia areata. Some clones in this sample may be carry-over from other donors' samples. The sample consisted of whole blood, taken in connection with sensitization to the hapten diphenylcyclopropenone (DPC).

This chain's CDR3 is CASSRLAGGPDTQYF. CDR3 bases: TGTGCCAGCTCGAGACTAGCGGGAGGGCCAGATACGCAGTATTTT. The rearrangement uses TRBV6-5 and TRBJ2-3, with 14 bases lining up with TRBD2. From germline, CDR1 is MNHEY and CDR2 SVGAGI. V dropped 8 bases and J dropped 4; count of bases not matched to a gene: 5. The CDR3 runs 15 residues.